Listed below are T cell receptor beta chains from one sample, sequenced in a study of blood T cell repertoires in COVID-19. Produced via immunoSEQ multiplex PCR; TCRdb's table is partial and in-frame only. The data show tens of thousands of clones, approximately 89% seen once. The material sequenced was peripheral blood. The receptors were sampled from a man aged 45 to 65 with acute or convalescent COVID-19. CDR3s leave out the opening cysteine and the closing phenylalanine or tryptophan. Each record gives: V gene, CDR3 protein.

V gene: TRBV6-5; CDR3 protein: ASIKFGGNTEAF
V gene: TRBV12-2; CDR3 protein: AHNTEAF
V gene: TRBV7-9; CDR3 protein: ASRLQRTEAF
V gene: TRBV28; CDR3 protein: ASSFAPPEDEQF
V gene: TRBV7-8; CDR3 protein: ASSFNGGEGEKLF
V gene: TRBV10-3; CDR3 protein: AISDELWGEGETQY
V gene: TRBV11-2; CDR3 protein: ASSSLAGDLLNTGELF
V gene: TRBV5-5; CDR3 protein: ASSSPTDPATNEKLF
V gene: TRBV4-1; CDR3 protein: ASSQSWTDEAF
V gene: TRBV7-8; CDR3 protein: ASSLETGSGNTIY
V gene: TRBV29-1; CDR3 protein: SPWEQGFGYT
V gene: TRBV5-1; CDR3 protein: ASSLTGPMNTEAF
V gene: TRBV30; CDR3 protein: AWSQGVSGELF
V gene: TRBV29-1; CDR3 protein: SSGGPTGELF
V gene: TRBV7-9; CDR3 protein: ASSLYINEKLF
V gene: TRBV5-1; CDR3 protein: ASSEGPGGYNSPLH
V gene: TRBV2; CDR3 protein: ASMSGLAGHEQF
V gene: TRBV19; CDR3 protein: ASSNNQGRRGYT
V gene: TRBV7-2; CDR3 protein: ASSLLGGRSTDTQY
V gene: TRBV12-3/TRBV12-4; CDR3 protein: ASTFGQGEQY
V gene: TRBV5-4; CDR3 protein: ASSFWTSGGIGGDTQY
V gene: TRBV29-1; CDR3 protein: SSSKEQGGETQY
V gene: TRBV18; CDR3 protein: ASSLDRGNGYGYT
V gene: TRBV28; CDR3 protein: ASAGYGTGEETQY
V gene: TRBV6-5; CDR3 protein: ASSYRYEQY
V gene: TRBV5-1; CDR3 protein: ASSLESNTDTQY
V gene: TRBV3-1/TRBV3-2; CDR3 protein: ASSPGPRLAGGNTDTQY
V gene: TRBV5-1; CDR3 protein: ASSLATTGGGSPLH
V gene: TRBV29-1; CDR3 protein: SVERVAGTGELF
V gene: TRBV10-3; CDR3 protein: AISEADRGLNTEAF
V gene: TRBV2; CDR3 protein: ASSAEGAGRYGYT
V gene: TRBV19; CDR3 protein: ASSDRGQSGNTIY
V gene: TRBV6-2/TRBV6-3; CDR3 protein: ASSYAGQGRDTQY
V gene: TRBV14; CDR3 protein: ASSQTGTGDPDEQF
V gene: TRBV11-2; CDR3 protein: ASSLDPPTHTEAF
V gene: TRBV5-4; CDR3 protein: ASSGLAFNEQF
V gene: TRBV4-1; CDR3 protein: ASSPGLTEAF
V gene: TRBV7-2; CDR3 protein: ASSFGGPNTEAF
V gene: TRBV6-5; CDR3 protein: ASSPGQGVHYGYT
V gene: TRBV9; CDR3 protein: ASSVEAGYGYT
V gene: TRBV4-1; CDR3 protein: ASSPPTGNEQF
V gene: TRBV4-3; CDR3 protein: ASSQDRRTGRMNTEAF
V gene: TRBV5-1; CDR3 protein: ASSLVGGMDEAF
V gene: TRBV7-8; CDR3 protein: ASSLEGAQRRSPLH
V gene: TRBV5-6; CDR3 protein: ASRTGDTQY
V gene: TRBV5-1; CDR3 protein: ASSLGQGTYGYT
V gene: TRBV5-1; CDR3 protein: ASSLYSMPTGELF
V gene: TRBV9; CDR3 protein: ASSPRSILAAEGDTQY
V gene: TRBV29-1; CDR3 protein: SVWGGENEKLF
V gene: TRBV19; CDR3 protein: ASSMVPQGNNEQF
V gene: TRBV5-6; CDR3 protein: ASSFGQVGGYT
V gene: TRBV19; CDR3 protein: ASSKDRDREYGYT
V gene: TRBV24-1; CDR3 protein: ATSEQGQLLTDTQY
V gene: TRBV6-5; CDR3 protein: ASRTDRGDNYGYT
V gene: TRBV5-1; CDR3 protein: ASSRDRVEAF
V gene: TRBV6-5; CDR3 protein: ASSSPGLARETQY
V gene: TRBV6-5; CDR3 protein: ASSYGSGDTQY